The source of this TCR beta chain is a study of neoadjuvant nivolumab and ipilimumab in lung cancer. Study-wide context: Nivolumab 3 mg/kg was given days 1, 15 and 29, plus ipilimumab 1 mg/kg day 1 in combination.

A remark on this clone: Its specificity is not known.

Findings of the study overall: TCR richness and clonality were higher in tumors than adjacent uninvolved lung. Higher pretherapy blood TCR richness went with higher resected-tumor richness. TCR clonality did not significantly correlate with pathologic tumor regression.

The CDR3 totals 16 residues. The V segment lost 5 bases and the J segment 0 bases; nucleotides outside the gene matches: 9. Germline assignment: CDR1 SGHRS and CDR2 YFSETQ. Here immunoSEQ multiplex PCR was the method, and the copy in TCRdb shows in-frame clones only, minus some. There are about 23,000 clones in the sample; roughly 84% occur only once, and approximately 22% lies in the top ten. This chain links TRBV5-1 with TRBJ2-3, with TRBD1 matching 7 bases. The sequence came from an adult with non-small cell lung cancer. This sample comprised peripheral blood, obtained before neoadjuvant nivolumab, alone or with ipilimumab. The CDR3 nucleotides read TGCGCCAGCAGTTCCCACCGGGACAGCAGCACAGATACGCAGTATTTT. It yields the protein CASSSHRDSSTDTQYF.